The 5 T cell receptor beta chains given below trace back to one sample, sequenced in a study of blood T cell repertoires in COVID-19. Clones were sequenced by immunoSEQ multiplex PCR, and TCRdb holds only the in-frame ones, with some missing. The sample holds roughly 30,000 clones; roughly 87% are singletons and the top ten take roughly 26%. The sequenced sample was peripheral blood. These receptor sequences come from a human donor in a cohort sampled during active COVID-19.

V usage is TRBV4-3 and J usage is TRBJ2-5, with D maybe TRBD2 (6 bases). CDR1 and CDR2 from the germline V gene are LGHNA and YSLEER. The CDR3 is 16 amino acids. V lost 5 bases and J lost 0, with 16 bases in between. The CDR3 region is CASSSRLAVYQETQYF. CDR3 in DNA: TGCGCCAGCAGCTCCCGTTTAGCGGTGTACCAAGAGACCCAGTACTTC.

This clone was observed a handful of times. The chain joins TRBV28 to TRBJ1-5; D gene uncertain. Germline V gene lookup returns CDR1 MDHEN and CDR2 SYDVKM. The CDR3 runs 12 residues. The V and J ends lost 8 bases and 11 bases respectively, with 16 bases between them. The DNA of the CDR3 is TGTGCCAGCGGATCCGGCGGGGTAGCCCAGCATTTT. Amino acids: CASGSGGVAQHF.

The chain joins TRBV7-2 to TRBJ1-4; D is possibly TRBD1 (5 bases). The germline V gene has CDR1 SGHTA and CDR2 FQGNSA. CDR3 length equals 15 residues. V lost 1 base to trimming and J lost 4 bases, with 10 bases between them. The CDR3 loop is CASSLGAGGNEKLFF. Written as DNA, the CDR3 is TGTGCCAGCAGCTTAGGGGCGGGGGGTAATGAAAAACTGTTTTTT. The whole variable domain, filled in from reference TRBV7-2 and TRBJ1-4, reads GAGVSQSPSNKVTEKGKDVELRCDPISGHTALYWYRQSLGQGLEFLIYFQGNSAPDKSGLPSDRFSAERTGGSVSTLTIQRTQQEDSAVYLCASSLGAGGNEKLFFGSGTQLSVL.

This clone was found many times. CDR3 bases: TGTGCCACCAGCAGAGATAGGGCAGGGGGATTTCAGCCCCAGCATTTT. Encoded protein: CATSRDRAGGFQPQHF. The chain joins TRBV15 to TRBJ1-5; 7 nucleotides line up with TRBD1. The CDR3 consists of 16 residues. Germline V lookup: CDR1 LNHNV, CDR2 YYDKDF (reference sequence). The V gene end was trimmed by 0 bases and the J gene end by 6 bases; junction bases not matched to a gene: 8.

V usage is TRBV11-1 and J usage is TRBJ1-5; 7 nucleotides line up with TRBD1. J was trimmed by 1 base and V by 5 bases; bases with no gene match: 2. The CDR3 runs to 14 residues. Looked up from germline, CDR1 is SGHAT and CDR2 is FQDESV (reference sequence). This CDR3 is CASSPTGSNQPQHF. CDR3 nucleotide sequence: TGTGCCAGCAGCCCGACAGGGAGCAATCAGCCCCAGCATTTT.